This T cell receptor (beta chain) was found in a study of control samples from healthy donors and cancer patients. Produced via immunoSEQ multiplex PCR; TCRdb's table is partial and in-frame only. This table holds under 80,000 clones, 94% found once. What was sequenced was blood. This TCR derives from a woman between 40 and 50 years old in good health.

The CDR3 protein is CASSSQGAGQPQHF. The CDR3 DNA reads as TGTGCCAGCAGCTCTCAGGGGGCTGGTCAGCCCCAGCATTTT. The rearrangement joins TRBV7-2 to TRBJ1-5, with 8 bases identical to TRBD1. J was trimmed by 6 bases and V by 4 bases; bases with no gene match: 5. Germline V gives CDR1 SGHTA, CDR2 FQGNSA. This CDR3 has 14 amino acids.